This T cell receptor (beta chain) appears in the sequencing data of a study of shared clonotypes between healthy human individuals. J lost 8 bases, V lost 7 bases, and 10 bases had no gene match. This CDR3 comprises 13 residues. Per germline, CDR1 GTSNPN and CDR2 SVGIG (reference sequence). Method: immunoSEQ multiplex PCR; TCRdb's copy keeps in-frame clones and lacks some. Of about 1 million clones listed, around 75% are singletons. Both subsets, CD45RA+ naive and CD45RA-negative memory, were split from the CD4+ cells. The V and J genes are TRBV30 and TRBJ1-4; 7 bases agree with TRBD1. This clonotype was obtained from a man between 18 and 35 years old in good health. What was sequenced was memory CD4+ T cells sorted from blood. The subset was: CD45RA-negative fraction. The CDR3 here is CASMLSDREKLFF. The CDR3 DNA follows: TGTGCCTCCATGCTATCGGACAGGGAAAAACTGTTTTTT.